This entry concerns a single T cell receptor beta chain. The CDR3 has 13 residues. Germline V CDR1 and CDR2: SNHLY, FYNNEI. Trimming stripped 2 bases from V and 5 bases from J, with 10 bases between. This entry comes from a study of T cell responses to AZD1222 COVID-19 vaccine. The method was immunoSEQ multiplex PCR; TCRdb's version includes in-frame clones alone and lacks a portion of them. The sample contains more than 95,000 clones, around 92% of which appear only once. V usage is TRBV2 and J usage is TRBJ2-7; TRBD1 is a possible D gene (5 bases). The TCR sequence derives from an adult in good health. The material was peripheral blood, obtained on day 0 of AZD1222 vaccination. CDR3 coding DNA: TGTGCCAGCAGTGAACTGGGGCGCGACGAGCAGTACTTC. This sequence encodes CASSELGRDEQYF.